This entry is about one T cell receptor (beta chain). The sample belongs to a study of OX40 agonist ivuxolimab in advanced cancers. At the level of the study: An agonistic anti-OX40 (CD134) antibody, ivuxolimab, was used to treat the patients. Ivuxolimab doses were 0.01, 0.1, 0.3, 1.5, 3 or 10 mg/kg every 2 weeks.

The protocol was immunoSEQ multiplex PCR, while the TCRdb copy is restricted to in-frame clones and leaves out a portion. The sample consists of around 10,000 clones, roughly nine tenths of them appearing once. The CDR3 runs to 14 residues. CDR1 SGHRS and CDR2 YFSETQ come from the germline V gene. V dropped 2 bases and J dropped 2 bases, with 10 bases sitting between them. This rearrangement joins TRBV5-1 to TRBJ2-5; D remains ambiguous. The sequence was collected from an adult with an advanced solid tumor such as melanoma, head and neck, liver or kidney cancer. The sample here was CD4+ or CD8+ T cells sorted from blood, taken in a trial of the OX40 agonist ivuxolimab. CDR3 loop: CASSFFTVQETQYF. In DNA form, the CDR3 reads TGCGCCAGCAGCTTTTTCACCGTACAAGAGACCCAGTACTTC.